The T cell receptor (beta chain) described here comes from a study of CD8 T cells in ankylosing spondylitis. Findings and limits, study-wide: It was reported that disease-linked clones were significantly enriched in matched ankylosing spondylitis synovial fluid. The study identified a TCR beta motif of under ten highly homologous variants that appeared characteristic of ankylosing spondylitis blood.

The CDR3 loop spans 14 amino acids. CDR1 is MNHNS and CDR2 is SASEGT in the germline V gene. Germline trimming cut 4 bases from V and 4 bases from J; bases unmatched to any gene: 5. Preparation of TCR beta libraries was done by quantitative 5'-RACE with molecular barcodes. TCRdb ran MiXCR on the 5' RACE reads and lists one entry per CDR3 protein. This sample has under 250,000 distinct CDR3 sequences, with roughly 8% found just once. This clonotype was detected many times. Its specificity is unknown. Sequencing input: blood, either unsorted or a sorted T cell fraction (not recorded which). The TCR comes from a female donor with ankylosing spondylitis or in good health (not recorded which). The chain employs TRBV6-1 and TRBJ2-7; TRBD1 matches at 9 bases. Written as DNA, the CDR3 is TGTGCCAGCAGTGTATCCGGGACAGGGTACGAGCAGTACTTC. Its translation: CASSVSGTGYEQYF.